One sample yielded the 19 T cell receptor beta chains listed below, sequenced in a study of blood T cell repertoires in COVID-19. Measured with immunoSEQ multiplex PCR; TCRdb has only the in-frame clones, and not every one. The repertoire holds under 95,000 clones, less than 85% seen once, with over 9.5% in the top ten. Material: peripheral blood. Source of these receptors: a human donor in a cohort sampled during active COVID-19.

V usage is TRBV9 and J usage is TRBJ2-2, with a possible D match to TRBD1 (6 bases). The V gene lost 1 base and the J gene lost 3 bases, with 7 bases spanning the gap. The germline V gene encodes CDR1 SGDLS and CDR2 YYNGEE. CDR3 length equals 14 residues. CDR3 sequence: CASSVQGYTGELFF. In nucleotides, the CDR3 is TGTGCCAGCAGCGTACAGGGGTACACCGGGGAGCTGTTTTTT.

The V gene is TRBV18, the J gene TRBJ1-1; D not certain. Germline V lookup: CDR1 KGHSH, CDR2 LQKENI. The CDR3 sequence is 13 residues long. Trimming left V 1 base short and J 11 bases short, with 14 bases between. In DNA, the CDR3 is TGTGCCAGCTCACCACGTAATGACCGAGCGGCTTTCTTT. This encodes CASSPRNDRAAFF.

The CDR3 spells CASSLYRSGANVLTF. As DNA, the CDR3 is TGTGCCAGCAGCTTGTATCGCTCTGGGGCCAACGTCCTGACTTTC. The rearrangement joins TRBV5-8 to TRBJ2-6; D call uncertain. This CDR3 region has 15 residues. CDR1 is SGHTS and CDR2 is YDEGEE in the germline V gene. V lost 1 base, J lost 0 bases, and 5 bases lay in between.

The chain employs TRBV9 and TRBJ2-1, with a weak D call TRBD1 (6 bases). V was shortened by 0 bases and J by 0 bases, with 13 bases between the two germline ends. The CDR3 sequence is 17 residues long. The germline CDR1 and CDR2 sequences are SGDLS and YYNGEE. The CDR3 is CASSVEPQGSSYNEQFF. Here the CDR3 DNA reads TGTGCCAGCAGCGTAGAACCCCAGGGGAGCTCCTACAATGAGCAGTTCTTC.

The chain links TRBV3-1 (or the pseudogene TRBV3-2) to TRBJ1-6; no firm D call. CDR3 length: 15 amino acids. Trimming removed 4 bases from V and 6 bases from J, with 13 bases in between. Germline assignment: CDR1 LGHDT and CDR2 YNNKEL (reference sequence). The CDR3 coding sequence is TGTGCCAGCAGCCCGTTACACCAAACTAATTCACCCCTCCACTTT. Amino acid sequence: CASSPLHQTNSPLHF.

This clone appeared a few times. The chain recombines TRBV7-2 with TRBJ2-7; D may be TRBD2 (5 bases). V lost 5 bases, J lost 4 bases, and 15 bases lay in between. The germline gives CDR1 SGHTA, CDR2 FQGNSA. The CDR3 has 14 amino acids. The CDR3 here is CASSPQGSLYEQYF. The CDR3 coding sequence is TGTGCCAGCAGCCCCCAAGGGAGCCTATACGAGCAGTACTTC.

The chain recombines TRBV5-1 with TRBJ1-5, with TRBD1 matching 8 bases. Germline-derived CDR1 and CDR2 are SGHRS and YFSETQ. The CDR3 extends over 14 amino acids. V was pared by 4 bases and J by 5 bases, with 5 bases of the junction left unmatched. The CDR3 DNA follows: TGCGCCAGCAGCCCGACAGGGGTCGATCAGCCCCAGCATTTT. This encodes CASSPTGVDQPQHF.

V and J are TRBV29-1 and TRBJ1-1, with D maybe TRBD1 (6 bases). Per germline, CDR1 SQVTM and CDR2 ANQGSEA. The V end lost 4 bases, the J end lost 0 bases, and 12 bases lay between the germline ends. The CDR3 is 14 amino acids. CDR3 DNA: TGCAGCGTTGGGACAGCAGCAATGAACACTGAAGCTTTCTTT. It codes for CSVGTAAMNTEAFF.

The chain is built from TRBV2 and TRBJ1-1, with a weak D call TRBD1 (5 bases). Trimming cost V 1 base and J 10 bases, with 13 bases left between them. The CDR3 loop spans 13 amino acids. The germline V gene encodes CDR1 SNHLY and CDR2 FYNNEI. This chain's CDR3 is CASSEDAGTAAFF. The CDR3 DNA reads TGTGCCAGCAGTGAAGATGCGGGGACGGCAGCTTTCTTT.

The chain employs TRBV19 and TRBJ1-5, with a weak D call TRBD1 (5 bases). This CDR3 contains 14 residues. Germline lookup yields CDR1 LNHDA and CDR2 SQIVND (reference sequence). Trimming took 0 bases from V and 7 from J, leaving 10 bases between them. The CDR3 region has the DNA TGTGCCAGTAGTATAGAGGAGGGACGACAGCCCCAGCATTTT. It yields the protein CASSIEEGRQPQHF.

The chain couples TRBV5-1 to TRBJ1-5, with a weak D call TRBD1 (5 bases). Germline V gene sequence: CDR1 SGHRS, CDR2 YFSETQ. Trimming took 5 bases from V and 5 from J, leaving 17 bases between them. This CDR3 spans 15 amino acids. This CDR3 reads CASSSFGGVDQPQHF. The CDR3 DNA is TGCGCCAGCAGTTCCTTCGGGGGTGTGGATCAGCCCCAGCATTTT.

This chain links TRBV7-2 with TRBJ2-3, with D perhaps TRBD2 (7 bases). Trimming stripped 8 bases from V and 2 bases from J, with 20 bases between. The germline V gene has CDR1 SGHTA and CDR2 FQGNSA. The CDR3 sequence is 16 residues long. The CDR3 loop reads CASSMGAGVPTDTQYF. The CDR3 nucleotides read TGTGCCAGCTCCATGGGGGCGGGGGTTCCCACAGATACGCAGTATTTT.

The chain has TRBV11-2 and TRBJ2-7, with D unresolved. The CDR3 runs 13 residues. CDR1 SGHAT and CDR2 FQNNGV come from the germline V gene. V was cut by 2 bases and J by 7 bases, with 12 bases left in between. CDR3 sequence reads: CASSLFFPPEQYF. The CDR3 nucleotides are TGTGCCAGCAGCTTATTCTTCCCCCCGGAGCAGTACTTC.

CDR3 sequence: CASSPLVSGANVLTF. The CDR3 DNA reads as TGTGCCAGCAGCCCCCTCGTCTCTGGGGCCAACGTCCTGACTTTC. The rearrangement joins TRBV7-8 to TRBJ2-6; no clear D gene. The CDR3 is made up of 15 amino acids. Germline V gene data show CDR1 as SGHVS and CDR2 as FQNEAQ. V shed 5 bases and J shed 0 bases, with 8 bases lying between them.

The rearrangement links TRBV6-5 to TRBJ2-7, with D hard to call. V lost 6 bases and J lost 2, with 11 bases in between. Germline lookup yields CDR1 MNHEY and CDR2 SVGAGI. The CDR3 totals 13 residues. The CDR3 loop is CASSADSPYEQYF. The CDR3 coding sequence is TGTGCCAGCAGCGCCGACTCACCCTACGAGCAGTACTTC.

The chain uses TRBV9 and TRBJ1-1; TRBD1 agrees at 10 bases. After removal of 0 bases from V and 7 bases from J, the junction contained 12 bases not matched to a gene. Germline-derived CDR1 and CDR2 are SGDLS and YYNGEE. This CDR3 comprises 17 residues. CDR3 DNA sequence: TGTGCCAGCAGCGTAGCCCCTCTGACAGGGGGCAGGGGTGAAGCTTTCTTT. Protein: CASSVAPLTGGRGEAFF.

This chain uses TRBV6-6 with TRBJ2-3, with no clear D. CDR1 and CDR2 (germline): MNHNY, SVGAGI (reference sequence). V was cut by 1 base and J by 1 base, with 6 bases left in between. The CDR3 has 14 residues. The CDR3 is CASSYLTGTDTQYF. The CDR3 DNA reads as TGTGCCAGCAGTTACTTAACAGGCACAGATACGCAGTATTTT.

The J gene is TRBJ2-7, the V gene TRBV5-4; 7 bases agree with TRBD2. The CDR3 is 14 amino acids. Germline assignment: CDR1 SGHNT and CDR2 YYREEE (reference sequence). V lost 4 bases, J lost 1 base, and 5 bases stayed unmatched. CDR3 loop: CASSLGLGSYEQYF. The CDR3 DNA follows: TGTGCCAGCAGCCTAGGACTAGGATCCTACGAGCAGTACTTC.

DNA for the CDR3: TGCGCCAGCAGCTTGGTATCCGGGGGTAATGAGCAGTTCTTC. Protein product: CASSLVSGGNEQFF. The chain carries TRBV5-1 and TRBJ2-1; D perhaps matches TRBD2 (6 bases). CDR3 length: 14 amino acids. CDR1 is SGHRS and CDR2 is YFSETQ in the germline V gene. Trimming stripped 0 bases from V and 7 bases from J, with 11 bases between.